This T cell receptor (beta chain) is from a study of T cells in Graves' hyperthyroidism and ophthalmopathy. Study-wide background: It was at initial diagnosis, before any treatment, that peripheral blood was collected.

Disease lasting under 3 months, a NOSPECS grade of at least 4, and a Clinical Activity Score of at least 3 were features of the ophthalmopathy patients. Diagnostic assessment was based on clinical symptoms, serum thyroxine and TRAb, thyroid ultrasound and orbital computed tomography. At least ten counts were recorded for this clonotype. Its antigen is unknown. Overall study findings and caveats: Using 13 V-J features, a model discriminated ophthalmopathy from stable hyperthyroidism.

Amplification of TCR beta CDR3 regions was performed using RNA transcripts as template. A set of HTBI primers served as the primers for a first-round RT-PCR of the TCR CDR3. From the multiplex PCR reads, TCRdb called clonotypes with MiXCR, one entry per CDR3 protein. The sample holds about 350,000 distinct CDR3 sequences, 15% to 20% seen once. V lost 3 bases and J 1 base, leaving 10 bases between the germline ends. Germline lookup yields CDR1 KGHSH and CDR2 LQKENI. The CDR3 sequence is 14 residues long. The sample consisted of blood. This clonotype originated in a woman between 35 and 50 years old with Graves' ophthalmopathy. This chain uses TRBV18 with TRBJ2-7; D gene ambiguous. CDR3 amino acids: CASSPSSISYEQYF. As DNA, the CDR3 is TGTGCCAGCTCACCGAGTTCGATTTCCTACGAGCAGTACTTC.